This TCR beta chain was retrieved from a study of T cell responses to AZD1222 COVID-19 vaccine. Study-wide background: Timing groups of about 4 and about 12 weeks for second doses were pooled.

Sequencing used immunoSEQ multiplex PCR; TCRdb keeps in-frame clones, though not all of them. The table lists 95,000 to 150,000 clones, about 90% of them singletons. This CDR3 contains 14 residues. Looked up from germline, CDR1 is SGHTA and CDR2 is FQGNSA. V was clipped by 5 bases and J by 4 bases, with 14 bases between them. The V call is TRBV7-2, the J call TRBJ1-2; D possibly corresponds to TRBD1 (6 bases). Source: peripheral blood, taken on day 0 of AZD1222 vaccination. The TCR comes from an adult in good health. This CDR3 reads CASSNRDTGYGYTF. CDR3 DNA sequence: TGTGCCAGCAGCAACCGGGACACGGGCTATGGCTACACCTTC.